A selection of T cell receptor beta chains follows, all from one sample in a study of response to subunit inactivated influenza vaccine. In TCRdb, the RT-PCR reads were re-called with MiXCR into one record per CDR3 protein. The table includes over 150,000 distinct CDR3 sequences, approximately 15% detected once. Sequencing used CD8+ T cells sorted from PBMCs, obtained roughly 5 days after vaccination. These receptors all come from a man aged 45-60 years who received an inactivated influenza vaccine. Each CDR3 is given with its conserved first and last residue. D genes are given only for firm matches. Clone size appears in some rows only: once, few, many, or a class for an expanded clone.

j_call | v_call | clone_size | d_call | cdr3_length | cdr3_aa | cdr3_nt
TRBJ2-1 | TRBV29-1 | few | TRBD2 | 13 | CSALGGTYNEQFF | TGCAGCGCCCTGGGGGGGACCTACAATGAGCAGTTCTTC
TRBJ2-1 | TRBV6-1 | few | TRBD2 | 14 | CATEVAGGLNEQFF | TGTGCCACCGAGGTGGCGGGAGGGCTTAATGAGCAGTTCTTC
TRBJ2-5 | TRBV12-3/TRBV12-4 | . | . | 15 | CASSSKGGLRETQYF | TGTGCCAGCAGTAGCAAGGGGGGTCTTAGGGAGACCCAGTACTTC
TRBJ2-1 | TRBV7-2 | few | TRBD1 | 15 | CASSLGQGASNEQFF | TGTGCCAGCAGCTTAGGTCAGGGGGCGAGTAATGAGCAGTTCTTC
TRBJ2-1 | TRBV7-2 | . | TRBD1 | 16 | CASSPGQGSYYNEQFF | TGTGCCAGCAGCCCGGGACAGGGCTCGTACTACAATGAGCAGTTCTTC
TRBJ2-7 | TRBV5-1 | many | TRBD2 | 15 | CASSLVAGESYEQYF | TGCGCCAGCAGCTTGGTGGCGGGGGAGTCCTACGAGCAGTACTTC
TRBJ2-2 | TRBV12-2 | once | . | 19 | CAALFLWKRPPANTGELFF | TGTGCAGCTCTTTTTTTATGGAAGAGACCTCCCGCGAACACCGGGGAGCTGTTTTTT
TRBJ1-4 | TRBV15 | few | . | 15 | CATSREGTSNEKLFF | TGTGCCACCAGCAGAGAAGGGACTTCAAATGAAAAACTGTTTTTT
TRBJ2-7 | TRBV28 | few | . | 18 | CASSLPIRTGRGNYEQYF | TGTGCCAGCAGTTTACCGATTAGGACAGGGAGGGGGAACTACGAGCAGTACTTC
TRBJ2-3 | TRBV12-3/TRBV12-4 | few | TRBD1 | 15 | CASSDTGGGTDTQYF | TGTGCCAGCAGCGATACAGGGGGCGGCACAGATACGCAGTATTTT
TRBJ1-1 | TRBV7-3 | few | TRBD1 | 13 | CASSFDRGTEAFF | TGTGCCAGCAGCTTCGACAGGGGCACTGAAGCTTTCTTT
TRBJ2-1 | TRBV3-1 | . | . | 15 | CASSQGGRIYNEQFF | TGTGCCAGCAGCCAGGGGGGGCGCATCTACAATGAGCAGTTCTTC
TRBJ2-1 | TRBV4-3 | many | TRBD2 | 17 | CASSQVWGEGPYNEQFF | TGCGCCAGCAGCCAGGTGTGGGGGGAGGGCCCCTACAATGAGCAGTTCTTC
TRBJ1-1 | TRBV4-3 | few | . | 14 | CASSQDSGVSEAFF | TGCGCCAGCAGCCAAGATTCAGGCGTCAGTGAAGCTTTCTTT
TRBJ2-5 | TRBV7-6 | few | . | 14 | CASSLEAEQETQYF | TGTGCCAGCAGCTTAGAAGCAGAACAAGAGACCCAGTACTTC
TRBJ2-1 | TRBV9 | few | TRBD2 | 15 | CASSFGTSGSYEQFF | TGTGCCAGCAGCTTCGGGACTAGCGGGAGTTATGAGCAGTTCTTC
TRBJ2-7 | TRBV28 | few | TRBD1 | 15 | CASSPQGQISYEQYF | TGTGCCAGCAGTCCTCAGGGACAGATAAGCTACGAGCAGTACTTC
TRBJ2-3 | TRBV24-1 | few | TRBD1 | 14 | CATAGTESTDTQYF | TGTGCCACCGCCGGGACAGAAAGCACAGATACGCAGTATTTT
TRBJ2-7 | TRBV7-2 | few | . | 13 | CASSLGSQGEQYF | TGTGCCAGCAGCTTAGGATCCCAGGGCGAGCAGTACTTC
TRBJ2-7 | TRBV6-5 | . | TRBD2 | 15 | CASSSHSGASYEQYF | TGTGCCAGCAGTTCTCACAGCGGGGCCTCCTACGAGCAGTACTTC
TRBJ1-3 | TRBV28 | . | . | 14 | CASSFTGMANTIYF | TGTGCCAGCAGTTTTACGGGGATGGCAAACACCATATATTTT
TRBJ2-7 | TRBV6-1 | . | TRBD1 | 14 | CASSSDRDSYEQYF | TGTGCCAGCAGCTCGGACAGGGATTCGTACGAGCAGTACTTC
TRBJ1-5 | TRBV28 | . | TRBD1 | 15 | CASSPTGYPNQPQHF | TGTGCCAGCAGTCCGACAGGGTATCCCAATCAGCCCCAGCATTTT
TRBJ2-2 | TRBV5-5 | many | TRBD2 | 13 | CASTSDEAGELFF | TGTGCCAGTACTAGCGACGAGGCCGGGGAGCTGTTTTTT
TRBJ2-1 | TRBV7-9 | . | . | 14 | CASSLTGINNEQFF | TGTGCCAGCAGCTTAACCGGAATAAACAATGAGCAGTTCTTC
TRBJ1-6 | TRBV5-6 | many | . | 14 | CASSLHGRDSPLHF | TGTGCCAGCAGCTTACACGGGCGGGATTCACCCCTCCACTTT
TRBJ1-5 | TRBV12-3/TRBV12-4 | few | . | 12 | CASCPWNQPQHF | TGTGCCAGCTGTCCTTGGAATCAGCCCCAGCATTTT
TRBJ2-7 | TRBV7-8 | many | TRBD2 | 13 | CASIAGFNNEQYF | TGTGCCAGTATAGCGGGATTCAACAACGAGCAGTACTTC
TRBJ1-2 | TRBV12-3/TRBV12-4 | . | TRBD1 | 14 | CASRIGTGEDGYTF | TGTGCCAGCAGAATCGGGACAGGGGAAGATGGCTACACCTTC
TRBJ2-3 | TRBV28 | few | . | 17 | CASSLSGPGFSTDTQYF | TGTGCCAGCAGTTTATCTGGTCCCGGATTTAGCACAGATACGCAGTATTTT
TRBJ2-1 | TRBV7-8 | few | . | 16 | CASSLALGLGGNEQFF | TGTGCCAGCAGCTTAGCGCTGGGCCTCGGGGGCAATGAGCAGTTCTTC
TRBJ1-1 | TRBV7-2 | . | . | 16 | CASLGPSFGRYTEAFF | TGTGCCAGCCTTGGGCCGAGTTTTGGGAGGTACACTGAAGCTTTCTTT
TRBJ2-1 | TRBV7-7 | few | TRBD1 | 13 | CASSFDRGNEQFF | TGTGCCAGCAGCTTCGACAGGGGGAATGAGCAGTTCTTC
TRBJ2-3 | TRBV5-6 | few | TRBD2 | 17 | CASSLAPGLAETDTQYF | TGTGCCAGCAGCTTGGCTCCCGGACTAGCGGAGACAGATACGCAGTATTTT
TRBJ2-1 | TRBV5-6 | many | . | 14 | CASNVGSSYNEQFF | TGTGCCAGCAATGTAGGGAGCTCCTACAATGAGCAGTTCTTC
TRBJ2-7 | TRBV4-3 | few | . | 16 | CASSQELLSPAYEQYF | TGCGCCAGCAGCCAGGAACTACTATCCCCTGCCTACGAGCAGTACTTC
TRBJ2-1 | TRBV28 | . | TRBD1 | 14 | CASRQTGRDNEQFF | TGTGCCAGCAGGCAGACAGGGCGAGACAATGAGCAGTTCTTC
TRBJ1-2 | TRBV4-2 | few | . | 19 | CASSQEKGSPRAYNYGYTF | TGTGCCAGCAGCCAAGAAAAAGGGTCCCCTAGGGCCTACAACTATGGCTACACCTTC
TRBJ1-2 | TRBV20-1 | few | . | 10 | CSALVYGYTF | TGCAGTGCCCTAGTCTATGGCTACACCTTC
TRBJ2-5 | TRBV29-1 | few | TRBD2 | 17 | CSVEDAVAGGYQETQYF | TGCAGCGTTGAAGATGCGGTAGCGGGAGGGTACCAAGAGACCCAGTACTTC
TRBJ2-7 | TRBV20-1 | few | TRBD2 | 15 | CSARDLAGEFYEQYF | TGCAGTGCTAGAGATCTAGCGGGAGAATTCTACGAGCAGTACTTC